One and the same sample provided the 2 T cell receptor beta chains below, sequenced in a study of identical twins. TCRdb used MiXCR to reprocess the 5' RACE reads, holding one entry per CDR3 protein. The table lists a few hundred thousand distinct CDR3 sequences, nearly 10% of them singletons, with 2.5% to 3.5% in the top ten. A further study also used this sample, focusing on yellow fever vaccine responses in identical twins.

The sequenced sample consisted of PBMCs. These receptors came from a woman younger than 35 in good health.

The V call is TRBV5-5, the J call TRBJ2-7; D not resolved. The length of the CDR3 is 14 residues. Germline V lookup: CDR1 SGHKS, CDR2 YYEKEE (reference sequence). V was pared by 2 bases and J by 5 bases, with 14 bases between. CDR3 loop: CASSFWLPGDEQYF. Here the CDR3 DNA reads TGTGCCAGCAGCTTCTGGCTCCCTGGCGACGAGCAGTACTTC. Based on the CDR3 plus reference TRBV5-5 and TRBJ2-7, the full variable domain is DAGVTQSPTHLIKTRGQQVTLRCSPISGHKSVSWYQQVLGQGPQFIFQYYEKEERGRGNFPDRFSARQFPNYSSELNVNALLLGDSALYLCASSFWLPGDEQYFGPGTRLTVT.

This clonotype showed up just a few times. V and J are TRBV6-5 and TRBJ1-6, with TRBD1 identical over 9 bases. The CDR3 covers 16 residues. CDR1 MNHEY and CDR2 SVGAGI come from the germline V gene. V shed 5 bases and J 10 bases; nucleotides not matched to a gene: 12. The DNA for the CDR3 is TGTGCCAGCAGTACTGAACCGGGACAGGGAGGGTCACCCCTCCACTTT. It codes for CASSTEPGQGGSPLHF.